The 9 T cell receptor beta chains below come from one sample, sequenced in a study of T cells in Graves' hyperthyroidism and ophthalmopathy. Researchers amplified the TCR beta CDR3 regions from RNA transcripts. Carried out on the TCR CDR3, a first-round RT-PCR used the HTBI primer set. TCRdb called the multiplex PCR reads again in MiXCR, with one record for every CDR3 protein. The sample carries hundreds of thousands of distinct CDR3 sequences, roughly 13% recorded once. Sequencing used blood. The receptors were sampled from a woman in her late teens or twenties with Graves' hyperthyroidism.

This clonotype was seen many times. The V gene is TRBV15, the J gene TRBJ2-7; TRBD2 agrees at 11 bases. The CDR3 totals 13 residues. Germline CDR1 is LNHNV and CDR2 is YYDKDF (reference sequence). J gave up 7 bases and V 4 bases, and 3 bases lay outside the gene matches. As DNA, the CDR3 is TGTGCCACCAGCACCAGACTAGCGGGAGAGCAGTACTTC. Translating it yields CATSTRLAGEQYF.

This clonotype came up many times. The chain carries TRBV6-1 and TRBJ2-7; TRBD1 matches 7 bases. Germline CDR1 and CDR2: MNHNS and SASEGT. The CDR3 totals 14 residues. V shed 7 bases, J shed 5 bases, and the junction held 11 bases outside the gene matches. DNA for the CDR3: TGTGCCAGCAATTCCCTAGGGACAGAAGACGAGCAGTACTTC. This codes for CASNSLGTEDEQYF.

The chain links TRBV2 to TRBJ2-7, with 9 nucleotides matching TRBD2. Germline CDR1 and CDR2: SNHLY and FYNNEI. V lost 3 bases to trimming and J lost 5 bases; unmatched junction nucleotides: 5. The CDR3 runs 14 residues. CDR3 sequence reads: CASSDSGSTDEQYF. CDR3 DNA sequence: TGTGCCAGCAGTGATAGCGGGAGTACCGACGAGCAGTACTTC.

The V gene is TRBV20-1, the J gene TRBJ2-4; 14 nucleotides agree with TRBD2. The CDR3 has 18 residues. CDR1 DFQATT and CDR2 SNEGSKA come from the germline V gene (reference sequence). V dropped 3 bases and J dropped 5; count of bases not matched to a gene: 12. The CDR3 region has the DNA TGCAGTGCTAGTTCAACGGGACTAGCGGGAGCGTTGGAAAACATTCAGTACTTC. Translating gives CSASSTGLAGALENIQYF.

As to this clonotype: One base away lies a much larger clone, so this may be a sequencing read error. This chain connects TRBV2 to TRBJ2-7; unclear D gene. Germline loops: CDR1 SNHLY, CDR2 FYNNEI. The V end was cut by 8 bases, the J end by 2 bases, with 13 bases between. CDR3 size: 13 residues. CDR3 protein: CASAPHGAYEQYF. DNA of the CDR3: TGTGCCAGCGCTCCTCACGGTGCCTACGAGCAGTACTTC.

There are many counts of this clonotype. The chain is built from TRBV28 and TRBJ1-5; no clear D. Germline CDR1 and CDR2: MDHEN and SYDVKM. Between the trimmed V and J ends, which lost 7 bases and 2 bases, there was a span of 9 bases. The CDR3 covers 13 residues. The CDR3 loop is CASTLLGNQPQHF. CDR3 in DNA: TGTGCCAGCACCCTCCTCGGCAATCAGCCCCAGCATTTT.

This clonotype has at least ten counts. V is TRBV29-1 and J is TRBJ2-1; 8 bases agree with TRBD2. CDR3 length: 14 residues. V lost 4 bases, J lost 8 bases, and 10 bases stayed unmatched. Germline V lookup: CDR1 SQVTM, CDR2 ANQGSEA. The CDR3 spells CSVVASGYSYEQFF. Here the CDR3 DNA reads TGCAGCGTTGTGGCTAGCGGGTACAGTTATGAGCAGTTCTTC.

This clonotype has more than one count but fewer than ten. The CDR3 region is CASSLRQGAAGANVLTF. DNA for the CDR3: TGTGCCAGCAGTTTGCGACAGGGGGCCGCTGGGGCCAACGTCCTGACTTTC. The genes are TRBV6-5 and TRBJ2-6, with TRBD1 matching over 10 bases. The V gene end was trimmed by 4 bases and the J gene end by 2 bases; junction bases not matched to a gene: 5. The CDR3 sequence is 17 residues long. The V gene's germline CDR1 is MNHEY and CDR2 SVGAGI.

This clonotype was seen at least ten times. V gene TRBV2 combines with J gene TRBJ2-7; 8 bases are shared with TRBD2. The V and J ends lost 7 bases and 6 bases, in that order; junction bases with no gene match: 5. Per germline, CDR1 SNHLY and CDR2 FYNNEI. The CDR3 covers 12 residues. The CDR3 DNA follows: TGTGCCAGCATGGGACTAGGTCGCGAGCAGTACTTC. Its translation: CASMGLGREQYF.